This TCR beta chain was retrieved from a study of technical replicates of blood from several donors. Libraries were prepared by immunoSEQ multiplex PCR; TCRdb keeps only in-frame clonotypes and omits some of them. The sample includes around 80,000 clones, 89% seen only once; the top ten take roughly 0.41%. The CDR3 length is 16 residues. Trimming pared 3 bases from V and 0 bases from J, leaving 11 bases between. CDR1 is MNHEY, CDR2 SMNVEV, per germline (reference sequence). This sequence was found in a human donor in good health. The sequencing input was T cells isolated from PBMCs. The chain couples TRBV27 to TRBJ2-2; D possibly corresponds to TRBD2 (6 bases). The CDR3 reads CASSLEGPPNTGELFF. Written as DNA, the CDR3 is TGTGCCAGCAGTTTGGAGGGACCTCCGAACACCGGGGAGCTGTTTTTT.